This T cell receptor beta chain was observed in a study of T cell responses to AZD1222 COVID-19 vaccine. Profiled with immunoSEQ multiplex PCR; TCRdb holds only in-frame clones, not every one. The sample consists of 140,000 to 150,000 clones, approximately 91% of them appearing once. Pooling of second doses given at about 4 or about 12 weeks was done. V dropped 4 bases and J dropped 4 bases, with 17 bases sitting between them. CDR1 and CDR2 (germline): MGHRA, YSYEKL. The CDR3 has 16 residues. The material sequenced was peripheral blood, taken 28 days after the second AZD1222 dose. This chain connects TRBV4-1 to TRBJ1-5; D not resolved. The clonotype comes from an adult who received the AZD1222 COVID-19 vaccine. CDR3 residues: CASSPDAGRENQPQHF. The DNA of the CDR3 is TGCGCCAGCAGCCCAGACGCGGGGAGGGAGAATCAGCCCCAGCATTTT.